The text below deals with one T cell receptor beta chain. The PCR ran on 60 Vbeta and 13 Jbeta primers. The table came from immunoSEQ multiplex PCR; TCRdb's copy has only in-frame clones and leaves some out. The table has about 240,000 clones, 82% seen once; the top ten hold around 5.7%. This sample stems from a study of cytomegalovirus exposure and HLA in healthy donors. The length of the CDR3 is 13 residues. Trimming removed 2 bases from V and 4 bases from J, with 6 bases in between. Germline CDR1 and CDR2: WSHSY and SAAADI. The chain employs TRBV10-2 and TRBJ1-3; no reliable D call. The sample was PBMCs. The clonotype comes from a woman aged 40-49 years in good health and CMV-seropositive. CDR3 residues: CASSESVGNTIYF. CDR3 nucleotide sequence: TGCGCCAGCAGTGAGAGCGTGGGAAACACCATATATTTT.